The clone carrying this T cell receptor (beta chain) was seen a handful of times. Antigen specificity is unknown. Germline values: CDR1 LNHDA, CDR2 SQIVND (reference sequence). This CDR3 has 11 amino acids. Trimming cost V 10 bases and J 4 bases; bases outside gene matches: 2. These data come from a study of T cell clonotyping in hematopoietic cell transplantation. Study observations and caveats: Graft donor and pretransplant recipient Inverse Simpson Index values predicted broader posttransplant TCR diversity. Recipient TCR diversity dropped after transplant; expanded clonotypes rose from day 30 to 180.

Profiled with immunoSEQ multiplex PCR; TCRdb holds only in-frame clones, not every one. The repertoire has 15,000 to 25,000 clones, 65% to 85% of them found once; the top ten carry roughly 14%. This chain connects TRBV19 to TRBJ2-7; 9 nucleotides align to TRBD1. This sequence originates from a man in his fifties or sixties in good health. Some clones in this sample may be carry-over from other donors' samples. The specimen sequenced was peripheral blood mononuclear cells. CDR3 nucleotides: TGTGCCACTGGGACAGGGTACGAGCAGTACTTC. This sequence encodes CATGTGYEQYF.